Judged by abundance, the clone carrying this T cell receptor (beta chain) is medium-sized. What it binds is unknown. Clones were read by immunoSEQ multiplex PCR, and TCRdb kept only the in-frame ones, dropping some. The repertoire holds 15,000 to 20,000 clones, over 60% seen once, with 14% in the top ten. This specimen belongs to a study of T cells in narcolepsy. Study observations and caveats: Blood of same and different patients, but not healthy controls, reportedly held recurring autoreactive clonotypes. Same-patient CSF and blood CD4+ T cell clonotypes included HCRT-specific and TRIB2-specific autoreactive ones.

Germline V lookup: CDR1 SGHNT, CDR2 YYREEE (reference sequence). There are 16 residues in the CDR3. V was clipped by 4 bases and J by 7 bases, with 23 bases between them. The TCR sequence derives from a human donor with narcolepsy. The specimen was CD45RA- memory CD8+ T cells from PBMCs. The chain employs TRBV5-4 and TRBJ1-1, with D maybe TRBD1 (5 bases). CDR3 coding DNA: TGTGCCAGCAGCGACTTGACAGTCCGGAGCCCCCATGAAGCTTTCTTT. Translated: CASSDLTVRSPHEAFF.